This TCR beta chain was found in a study of cytomegalovirus exposure and HLA in healthy donors. As for the donors, each was a healthy bone marrow donor. Primers for the PCR totalled 60 Vbeta and 13 Jbeta. Produced via immunoSEQ multiplex PCR; TCRdb's table is partial and in-frame only. The sample totals about 78,000 clones. The clonotype comes from a female donor in good health and CMV-seropositive. The sequenced material came from PBMCs.

CDR3 sequence (DNA): TGCAGCGCCCAACGGACTAGCGGGTCAGATACGCAGTATTTT. Its translation is CSAQRTSGSDTQYF. The gene calls are TRBV29-1 and TRBJ2-3, with 11 bases matching TRBD2. Unmatched junction bases numbered 7, after V lost 7 bases and J lost 4 bases. This CDR3 has 14 amino acids. Germline CDR1 reads SQVTM; CDR2 reads ANQGSEA.